These T cell receptor beta chains were read from a single sample in a study of graft-versus-host responses after intestinal transplantation. No cognate antigen is known for these TCRs. The method was immunoSEQ multiplex PCR; TCRdb's version includes in-frame clones alone and lacks a portion of them. The repertoire holds around 100,000 clones, with about 90% as singletons. The input for sequencing was unstimulated CD4+ T cells sorted from spleen or lymph node cells, taken before transplant. These receptors originate from a human donor who was the organ donor for an intestinal transplant. Each CDR3 is given with its conserved first and last residue. A D gene is named only where the DNA matches it firmly. Clone size, where shown, is once, few, many, or a class for clones that have expanded.

TGCAGCGCTGGGCGGGGCTCTGGGGCCAACGTCCTGACTTTC	CSAGRGSGANVLTF	.	TRBV29-1	TRBJ2-6	.
TGTGCCACCAAACGGACGGCTGCCTACGAGCAGTACTTC	CATKRTAAYEQYF	.	TRBV7-2	TRBJ2-7	.
TGTGCCACCAGCAGAGGACCTGATCGGACATACTACACCTTC	CATSRGPDRTYYTF	.	TRBV15	TRBJ1-2	.
TGTGCCAGCAGACGGGTCCTTACAGATACGCAGTATTTT	CASRRVLTDTQYF	.	TRBV7-9	TRBJ2-3	.
TGTGCCAGCCGTATCGGGGGGGCTAGCAATCAGCCCCAGCATTTT	CASRIGGASNQPQHF	.	TRBV6-1	TRBJ1-5	.
TGTGCCAGCTCACTAAGACAGGGCGGATTGGACGAGCAGTACTTC	CASSLRQGGLDEQYF	.	TRBV18	TRBJ2-7	TRBD1
TGTGCCAGCAGCTCCGACAGGGGGCACCAGTACTTC	CASSSDRGHQYF	.	TRBV11-2	TRBJ2-5	TRBD1
TGTGCCAGCAGCTTGGAGACAGGGGGATTCTCTGGGGCCAACGTCCTGACTTTC	CASSLETGGFSGANVLTF	.	TRBV5-6	TRBJ2-6	TRBD1
TGTGCCAGCAGTTTATTCCCCCCTGGGACAGGAGGGCCACTCTCTGGAAACACCATATATTTT	CASSLFPPGTGGPLSGNTIYF	.	TRBV28	TRBJ1-3	TRBD1
TGCGCCAGCAGCTTAAGGACACCTTTGGAGACCCAGTACTTC	CASSLRTPLETQYF	.	TRBV5-1	TRBJ2-5	.
TGTGCCAGCACTAGCCAACCGGCGGGTAGCAATCAGCCCCAGCATTTT	CASTSQPAGSNQPQHF	.	TRBV2	TRBJ1-5	.
TGTGCCAGCAGTAGGAACATGAACACTGAAGCTTTCTTT	CASSRNMNTEAFF	.	TRBV6-1	TRBJ1-1	.
TGTGCCAGCCGTGGGACAGGTCTCCGGCAGCCCCAGCATTTT	CASRGTGLRQPQHF	.	TRBV21-1	TRBJ1-5	.
TGTGCCAGCAGCTTGGAGCGGGGGCACCAATATTTT	CASSLERGHQYF	.	TRBV5-5	TRBJ2-3	TRBD2
TGCGCCAGCAGCCAACTAGGGTACGGCGAGCAGTACTTC	CASSQLGYGEQYF	.	TRBV4-1	TRBJ2-7	.
TGTGCCAGCAGCTCCGGACAGGGGGAGTACGGCTACACCTTC	CASSSGQGEYGYTF	.	TRBV11-2	TRBJ1-2	TRBD1
TGCGCCAGCAGCCTGGGACAGGTTAACGCCGGGGAGCTGTTTTTT	CASSLGQVNAGELFF	once	TRBV5-1	TRBJ2-2	TRBD1
TGTGCCTGGAGTGTAACAAACTATGGCTACACCTTC	CAWSVTNYGYTF	.	TRBV30	TRBJ1-2	.
TGTGCCAGCAGTTTAGGGTCTCGGGTCGGGGAGCTGTTTTTT	CASSLGSRVGELFF	few	TRBV28	TRBJ2-2	.
TGTGCCATCAGTGAGAGTCCCGGGACGGGGGACACTGAAGCTTTCTTT	CAISESPGTGDTEAFF	.	TRBV10-3	TRBJ1-1	.
TGTGCCAGCAGCGTCTGGGGACGGGACACCGGGGAGCTGTTTTTT	CASSVWGRDTGELFF	.	TRBV9	TRBJ2-2	.
TGTGCCAGCAGTGAAGCAGTAGCGGGGGGCTACGAGCAGTACTTC	CASSEAVAGGYEQYF	.	TRBV6-1	TRBJ2-7	TRBD2
TGTGCCAGCAGGTCACTAGCGGGGGGATCATACAATGAGCAGTTCTTC	CASRSLAGGSYNEQFF	.	TRBV6-6	TRBJ2-1	TRBD2
TGTGCCAGCAGCCCCTTAGGTCGGGAGGGGTTAGCTTTCTTT	CASSPLGREGLAFF	.	TRBV9	TRBJ1-1	.
TGCGCCAGCCGACTTGAGGGCCCGTCCTACAATGAGCAGTTCTTC	CASRLEGPSYNEQFF	.	TRBV23-1	TRBJ2-1	.
TGTGCCAGCAGCCCGCTTCGGACAGGAAACTACAATGAGCAGTTCTTC	CASSPLRTGNYNEQFF	.	TRBV7-3	TRBJ2-1	TRBD1
TGTGCCAGCAGCCGGGAGGAGGGGGGCTGGAACACTGAAGCTTTCTTT	CASSREEGGWNTEAFF	.	TRBV5-8	TRBJ1-1	.
TGTGCCAGCAGTTCGACACCGACCACGACAGGGCGCTACACCTTC	CASSSTPTTTGRYTF	.	TRBV28	TRBJ1-2	TRBD1
TGCGCCAGCAGGTTGGGACTAGCGGGGAGGTTGGATACGCAGTATTTT	CASRLGLAGRLDTQYF	.	TRBV5-1	TRBJ2-3	TRBD2
TGTGCCAGCGACGTTCTTCAGCCACTTAATCAGCCCCAGCATTTT	CASDVLQPLNQPQHF	.	TRBV6-5	TRBJ1-5	.
TGCGCCAGCAGCCCAGGGACCTTCCGGGACAGGGGAGGATCGGGAAACACCATATATTTT	CASSPGTFRDRGGSGNTIYF	.	TRBV5-1	TRBJ1-3	TRBD1
TGTGCCAGCAGCTCCCGCCAGGGTCGCGCGGGAGAGACCCAGTACTTC	CASSSRQGRAGETQYF	.	TRBV7-8	TRBJ2-5	.
TGTGCCAGCATCCGACAGGGGGCTTATGGCTACACCTTC	CASIRQGAYGYTF	.	TRBV6-1	TRBJ1-2	TRBD1
TGCAGCGTTGACGGAGGCAGGGGGCGCACCGGGGAGCTGTTTTTT	CSVDGGRGRTGELFF	.	TRBV29-1	TRBJ2-2	TRBD1
TGTGCCAGCAGCATCTGGACAGGGGGTAACTATGGCTACACCTTC	CASSIWTGGNYGYTF	.	TRBV5-5	TRBJ1-2	TRBD1
TGTGCCAGCAGTCCGCAGGGGCAGGCGCCTGAAAAACTGTTTTTT	CASSPQGQAPEKLFF	.	TRBV28	TRBJ1-4	.
TGTGCCAGCAGCCAACAAAGCGGGGTCTCCTACGAGCAGTACTTC	CASSQQSGVSYEQYF	once	TRBV4-2	TRBJ2-7	TRBD2
TGTGCCAGTAGTATCGGGACTAGCGGGACACAAGAGCAGTTCTTC	CASSIGTSGTQEQFF	.	TRBV19	TRBJ2-1	TRBD2
TGTGCCAGCAGCGGGCAGGGGGTGGAGACCCAGTACTTC	CASSGQGVETQYF	.	TRBV7-2	TRBJ2-5	TRBD1
TGCGCCAGCAGCTCTTTTAGGGACTTTAACTATGGCTACACCTTC	CASSSFRDFNYGYTF	.	TRBV4-1	TRBJ1-2	.
TGTGCCAGCTCACCGGGACTAGCGAAATACGAGCAGTACTTC	CASSPGLAKYEQYF	.	TRBV18	TRBJ2-7	TRBD2
TGTGCCAGCTCACCGGGAGGGCGGGAGCAGTACTTC	CASSPGGREQYF	few	TRBV18	TRBJ2-7	TRBD2
TGTGCCAGCAGCCAAGAGTGGAATAGCTACACCTTC	CASSQEWNSYTF	.	TRBV14	TRBJ1-2	.